Presented here are 28 T cell receptor beta chains from one specimen sequenced in a study of shared clonotypes between healthy human individuals. Sequencing was performed with immunoSEQ multiplex PCR; in TCRdb, only in-frame clones are kept and a portion is missing. This table holds over a million clones, around 74% found once. The sequencing sample was made of memory CD4+ T cells sorted from blood. Subset in this sample: CD45RA-negative fraction. These receptors originate from a man aged 18 to 35 in good health.

The rearrangement joins TRBV10-3 to TRBJ2-2; TRBD2 is a possible D gene (6 bases). Per the germline V gene, CDR1 is ENHRY and CDR2 is SYGVKD. Between the trimmed V and J ends, which lost 11 bases and 5 bases, there was a span of 18 bases. This CDR3 has 14 amino acids. The DNA for the CDR3 is TGTGCCGCCCGCGGGGACCCGAGGACCGGGGAGCTGTTTTTT. Its translation is CAARGDPRTGELFF.

The chain uses TRBV11-2 and TRBJ1-3; D remains unclear. The ends were cut back, 1 base at V and 8 bases at J, with 12 bases in the middle. The CDR3 covers 14 residues. Germline-derived CDR1 and CDR2 are SGHAT and FQNNGV. CDR3 sequence (DNA): TGTGCCAGCAGCTTAGGCCCCAAGGGATACACCATATATTTT. Protein: CASSLGPKGYTIYF.

This clone was recorded a few times. The chain links TRBV5-4 to TRBJ2-3; a weak D match, TRBD1 (5 bases). This CDR3 contains 13 residues. V lost 5 bases to trimming and J lost 0 bases, with 7 bases between them. Germline assignment: CDR1 SGHNT and CDR2 YYREEE (reference sequence). CDR3 region: CASRTASTDTQYF. The CDR3 coding sequence is TGTGCCAGCAGGACAGCTAGCACAGATACGCAGTATTTT.

The V and J genes are TRBV2 and TRBJ1-1; TRBD1 matches at 7 bases. V shed 10 bases, J shed 4 bases, and the junction held 6 bases outside the gene matches. The CDR3 sequence is 12 residues long. Germline CDR1 is SNHLY and CDR2 is FYNNEI. CDR3 bases: TGTGCCACTTCGACAGGGACCACTGAAGCTTTCTTT. It is translated as CATSTGTTEAFF.

V is TRBV6-4 and J is TRBJ2-6; D ambiguous. CDR1 is MRHNA and CDR2 is SNTAGT in the germline V gene. V was shortened by 3 bases and J by 3 bases, with 12 bases between the two germline ends. The CDR3 runs to 16 residues. The CDR3 nucleotides are TGTGCCAGCAGTGAGCAGGTACAGTTTGGGGCCAACGTCCTGACTTTC. Amino acids: CASSEQVQFGANVLTF.

This chain uses TRBV7-2 with TRBJ1-6; 7 nucleotides line up with TRBD1. The CDR3 length is 14 residues. The germline V gene encodes CDR1 SGHTA and CDR2 FQGNSA. The ends lost 3 bases at V and 7 bases at J; junction bases unmatched: 3. The CDR3 bases are TGTGCCAGCAGCTTTGGGACAGAGAATTCACCCCTCCACTTT. Amino acid sequence: CASSFGTENSPLHF.

The chain recombines TRBV6-1 with TRBJ1-5; TRBD1 matches at 7 bases. Germline-derived CDR1 and CDR2 are MNHNS and SASEGT. J gave up 7 bases and V 6 bases, and 9 bases lay outside the gene matches. The CDR3 length is 14 residues. The CDR3 coding sequence is TGTGCCAGCAGGCAAGACAGGGTGGACCAGCCCCAGCATTTT. It codes for CASRQDRVDQPQHF.

V gene TRBV6-1 combines with J gene TRBJ1-1, with a possible D match to TRBD1 (5 bases). Trimming left V 2 bases short and J 0 bases short, with 10 bases between. Per the germline V gene, CDR1 is MNHNS and CDR2 is SASEGT. The CDR3 consists of 15 residues. CDR3 in DNA: TGTGCCAGCAGTGAACCGGTAGGGGTGAACACTGAAGCTTTCTTT. Protein: CASSEPVGVNTEAFF.

The rearrangement links TRBV18 to TRBJ2-1, with D perhaps matching TRBD1 (6 bases). Trimming pared 3 bases from V and 10 bases from J, leaving 13 bases between. CDR1 and CDR2 (germline): KGHSH, LQKENI. The CDR3 consists of 13 residues. DNA for the CDR3: TGTGCCAGCTCACCGGACACAGGGAAGGAGCAGTTCTTC. It encodes CASSPDTGKEQFF.

In this sample, this clone turned up many times. The chain uses TRBV9 and TRBJ2-7, with 10 positions matching TRBD2. Germline loops: CDR1 SGDLS, CDR2 YYNGEE. The CDR3 is 17 amino acids. Trimming removed 0 bases from V and 0 bases from J; junction bases left unmatched: 6. CDR3 DNA: TGTGCCAGCAGCGTAGCTTCCGAGCGGGGGGGCTCCTACGAGCAGTACTTC. Translation gives CASSVASERGGSYEQYF.

V is TRBV4-1 and J is TRBJ2-3; 12 bases fit TRBD2. Germline CDR1 is MGHRA and CDR2 is YSYEKL. V lost 4 bases, J lost 0 bases, and 8 bases stayed unmatched. The CDR3 totals 18 residues. Here the CDR3 DNA reads TGCGCCAGCAGCCTCCTAGCGGGGGGGACTACTAGCACAGATACGCAGTATTTT. It specifies CASSLLAGGTTSTDTQYF.

The gene calls are TRBV6-1 and TRBJ1-2, with D possibly being TRBD1 (5 bases). Deletions cut 2 bases from V and 7 bases from J, with 14 bases between. This CDR3 has 14 amino acids. The V gene's germline CDR1 is MNHNS and CDR2 SASEGT. This CDR3 is CASSEWSRGGGYTF. The CDR3 coding sequence is TGTGCCAGCAGTGAATGGAGCCGGGGGGGTGGCTACACCTTC.

This chain links TRBV27 with TRBJ1-1; 8 bases match TRBD1. The V gene's germline CDR1 is MNHEY and CDR2 SMNVEV (reference sequence). The CDR3 contains 13 residues. Germline trimming cut 3 bases from V and 8 bases from J; bases unmatched to any gene: 5. The chain's CDR3 is CASSFSGGREAFF. CDR3 bases: TGTGCCAGCAGTTTTTCAGGGGGCAGAGAAGCTTTCTTT.

This clone was found once. This sequence is one base from a far larger clone and is likely a read error. The chain uses TRBV30 and TRBJ2-7; D is possibly TRBD1 or TRBD2 (5 bases each). CDR3 length equals 15 residues. Germline loops: CDR1 GTSNPN, CDR2 SVGIG (reference sequence). Deletions cut 6 bases from V and 4 bases from J, with 22 bases between. In DNA, the CDR3 is TGTGCCTGTAGACCTCCAGGGACGAGGAAGTACGAGCAGTACTTC. It is translated as CACRPPGTRKYEQYF.

V usage is TRBV5-1 and J usage is TRBJ1-2; 8 positions match TRBD1. The V and J ends lost 4 bases and 8 bases, in that order; junction bases with no gene match: 10. CDR1 and CDR2 (germline): SGHRS, YFSETQ. The CDR3 is made up of 14 amino acids. CDR3 loop: CASSGTGTGNGYTF. The CDR3 nucleotides read TGCGCCAGCAGCGGGACCGGGACAGGCAACGGCTACACCTTC.

The genes are TRBV11-3 and TRBJ2-2, with 15 bases fitting TRBD2. This CDR3 is 17 amino acids long. With V trimmed by 5 bases and J by 6 bases, 7 bases remained unmatched. Germline CDR1 SGHNT, CDR2 YENEEA. The chain's CDR3 is CASSLGLAGGQAGELFF. Here the CDR3 DNA reads TGTGCCAGCAGCCTTGGACTAGCGGGGGGGCAGGCCGGGGAGCTGTTTTTT.

The gene calls are TRBV19 and TRBJ2-1; 9 bases agree with TRBD1. Trimming took 2 bases from V and 3 from J; bases not matched to a gene: 5. CDR3 length: 16 residues. The germline V gene encodes CDR1 LNHDA and CDR2 SQIVND (reference sequence). The CDR3 reads CASSIPRTGVYNEQFF. CDR3 nucleotide sequence: TGTGCCAGTAGTATACCCCGGACAGGGGTCTACAATGAGCAGTTCTTC.

The CDR3 sequence is CASSSRTGWGSITNEKLFF. Here the CDR3 DNA reads TGTGCCAGCAGCTCGCGGACAGGTTGGGGTTCAATCACTAATGAAAAACTGTTTTTT. The chain employs TRBV7-2 and TRBJ1-4; 7 bases are shared with TRBD1. This CDR3 is built from 19 residues. Germline CDR1 is SGHTA and CDR2 is FQGNSA. Trimming removed 4 bases from V and 2 bases from J; junction bases left unmatched: 16. The complete variable domain, with remaining parts taken from reference TRBV7-2 and TRBJ1-4, reads GAGVSQSPSNKVTEKGKDVELRCDPISGHTALYWYRQSLGQGLEFLIYFQGNSAPDKSGLPSDRFSAERTGGSVSTLTIQRTQQEDSAVYLCASSSRTGWGSITNEKLFFGSGTQLSVL.

This clone was found a few times. The chain recombines TRBV19 with TRBJ1-1; possibly TRBD1 for D (5 bases). Looked up from germline, CDR1 is LNHDA and CDR2 is SQIVND (reference sequence). Between the trimmed V and J ends, which lost 5 bases and 4 bases, there was a span of 14 bases. The length of the CDR3 is 14 residues. The CDR3 spells CASSAWRGGTEAFF. DNA for the CDR3: TGTGCCAGTAGTGCCTGGCGGGGGGGCACTGAAGCTTTCTTT.

V and J are TRBV28 and TRBJ1-1; no firm D call. V dropped 3 bases and J dropped 0 bases, with 5 bases sitting between them. Germline V gives CDR1 MDHEN, CDR2 SYDVKM. The CDR3 is made up of 13 amino acids. The CDR3 reads CASSFSVNTEAFF. In nucleotides, the CDR3 is TGTGCCAGCAGTTTCTCGGTGAACACTGAAGCTTTCTTT.

J is TRBJ2-3 and V is TRBV5-1; 9 positions match TRBD2. The CDR3 runs to 15 residues. Germline CDR1 reads SGHRS; CDR2 reads YFSETQ. V shed 5 bases, J shed 6 bases, and the junction held 10 bases outside the gene matches. CDR3 nucleotide sequence: TGCGCCAGCAGTCCCCGGGCGGGGGGGCCGGATACGCAGTATTTT. It yields the protein CASSPRAGGPDTQYF.

DNA for the CDR3: TGTGCCAGCAGGGAAAGTGGCAGGGCGATAGGAAACACCATATATTTT. Its translation: CASRESGRAIGNTIYF. This sequence joins TRBV6-6 and TRBJ1-3; possibly TRBD1 for D (5 bases). CDR1 MNHNY and CDR2 SVGAGI come from the germline V gene (reference sequence). The V end was cut by 6 bases, the J end by 4 bases, with 19 bases between. The CDR3 length is 16 residues.

This clone was counted a few times. The chain combines TRBV10-3 with TRBJ1-5; tentative D call: TRBD1 (6 bases). Germline V gene sequence: CDR1 ENHRY, CDR2 SYGVKD. CDR3 length equals 15 residues. Trimming shortened V by 3 bases and J by 1 base, and 10 bases separated the two germline ends. CDR3 sequence: CAISEQGGSNQPQHF. The CDR3, as DNA: TGTGCCATCAGTGAACAGGGTGGGAGCAATCAGCCCCAGCATTTT.

The V gene is TRBV5-8, the J gene TRBJ2-5; TRBD1 agrees at 8 bases. V lost 4 bases to trimming and J lost 5 bases; unmatched junction nucleotides: 10. Germline-derived CDR1 and CDR2 are SGHTS and YDEGEE. The CDR3 extends over 15 amino acids. CDR3 nucleotides: TGTGCCAGCAGCCCTAGACAGGGGATCGGGGAGACCCAGTACTTC. It yields the protein CASSPRQGIGETQYF.

The chain joins TRBV5-6 to TRBJ2-7; no clear D gene. Germline values: CDR1 SGHDT, CDR2 YYEEEE. V was pared by 1 base and J by 2 bases, with 7 bases between. The CDR3 loop spans 13 amino acids. The CDR3, as DNA: TGTGCCAGCAGCTTGACATGGGCCTACGAGCAGTACTTC. Protein: CASSLTWAYEQYF.

The J gene is TRBJ1-4, the V gene TRBV30; TRBD1 matches at 12 bases. Per germline, CDR1 GTSNPN and CDR2 SVGIG (reference sequence). Trimming took 3 bases from V and 11 from J; bases not matched to a gene: 7. This CDR3 contains 14 residues. The CDR3 here is CAWRGTGGSQKLFF. DNA of the CDR3: TGTGCCTGGAGAGGGACAGGGGGCAGCCAGAAACTGTTTTTT.

This rearrangement joins TRBV2 to TRBJ1-6; D unclear. In germline, CDR1 is SNHLY, CDR2 FYNNEI. V gave up 7 bases and J gave up 6 bases, with 10 bases separating them. This CDR3 region has 13 residues. CDR3 DNA sequence: TGTGCCAGCAATCCGGGCCGTAATTCACCCCTCCACTTT. Translation: CASNPGRNSPLHF. Full variable domain (missing parts from reference TRBV2 and TRBJ1-6): EPEVTQTPSHQVTQMGQEVILRCVPISNHLYFYWYRQILGQKVEFLVSFYNNEISEKSEIFDDQFSVERPDGSNFTLKIRSTKLEDSAMYFCASNPGRNSPLHFGNGTRLTVT.

The rearrangement links TRBV18 to TRBJ2-7, with D tentatively TRBD1 or TRBD2 (5 bases each). The CDR3 is 14 amino acids. Trimming left V 2 bases short and J 3 bases short, with 11 bases between. Germline V gives CDR1 KGHSH, CDR2 LQKENI. This chain's CDR3 is CASSPGTISYEQYF. Here the CDR3 DNA reads TGTGCCAGCTCACCAGGGACGATTAGCTACGAGCAGTACTTC.